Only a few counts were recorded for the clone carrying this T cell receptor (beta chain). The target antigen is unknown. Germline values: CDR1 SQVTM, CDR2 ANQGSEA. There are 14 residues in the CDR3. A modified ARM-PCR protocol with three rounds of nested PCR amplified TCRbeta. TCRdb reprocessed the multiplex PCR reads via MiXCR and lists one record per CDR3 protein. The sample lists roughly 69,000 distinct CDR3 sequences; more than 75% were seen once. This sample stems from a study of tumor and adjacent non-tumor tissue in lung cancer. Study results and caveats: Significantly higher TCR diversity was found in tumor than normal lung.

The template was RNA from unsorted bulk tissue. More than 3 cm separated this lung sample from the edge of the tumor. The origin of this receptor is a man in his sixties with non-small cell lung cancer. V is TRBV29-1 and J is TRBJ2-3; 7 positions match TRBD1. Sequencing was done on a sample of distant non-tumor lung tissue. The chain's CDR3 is CSAILTGPTDTQYF. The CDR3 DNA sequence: TGCAGTGCCATACTGACAGGGCCCACAGATACGCAGTATTTT.